This section outlines one T cell receptor (beta chain) sequence together with its context. Its specificity is not known. Germline values: CDR1 SEHNR, CDR2 FQNEAQ (reference sequence). CDR3 size: 12 residues. Trimming cost V 7 bases and J 5 bases; bases outside gene matches: 1. TCRdb's table, derived via immunoSEQ multiplex PCR, lists solely in-frame clones and lacks some. The profile shows about 140,000 clones, roughly nine tenths of them singletons. This record belongs to a study of T cell responses to AZD1222 COVID-19 vaccine. Study results and limitations: Only after the peak T cell response were repertoires sampled. Reportedly, nearly half of unique spike TCRs recognized epitopes outside B.1.351/B.1.1.7 mutations. Clonal diversity may have been underestimated in mostly white British donors.

Second doses were pooled across both intervals (about 4 or about 12 weeks). The clonotype originates from an adult who received the AZD1222 COVID-19 vaccine. The sample here was peripheral blood, taken 28 days after the second AZD1222 dose. The rearrangement uses TRBV7-9 and TRBJ1-5, with 8 bases identical to TRBD1. Here the CDR3 reads CASTTGDQPQHF. The CDR3 nucleotides are TGTGCCAGCACGACAGGGGATCAGCCCCAGCATTTT.